This paragraph reports one T cell receptor (beta chain). Many counts were recorded for this clone. No antigen is known for it. The record has no base qualities; no much larger clone is one base away. TCR beta CDR3 regions were amplified from genomic DNA by bias-controlled multiplex PCR with the immunoSEQ v3 hsTCRB kit. TCR libraries were sequenced on an Illumina NextSeq 500 to roughly 2 million read pairs for survey level or roughly 4.5-6.5 million for deep level. As for how the authors treated the data: The immunoSEQ Analyzer software assigned V, D and J genes, filtered out non-productive sequences, and reported clonality. Repertoires were compared using productive Simpson clonality and Morisita overlap index of productive TRB rearrangements between infused TIL and blood. This immuneACCESS table, as held by TCRdb, lists in-frame sequences with V and J called but not all clones. Of the missing ones, under half trace to an unresolved V gene in checked studies; the others have no known cause. The DNA gave D and trimming, while V, J and clone size come from that table. Recorded for this sample are under 100,000 clones; 65% of them occurred a single time. The top ten constitute approximately 11% of the sample.

The source of the sample is a study of TIL therapy for anti-PD-1-resistant metastatic lung cancer (dated by TCRdb to about 2021). Describing the broader study: Among the enrolled patients, the median age was roughly 50 years (range 38-75), and the median tumor PD-L1 proportion score was roughly 6.4%. The cohort was predominantly lung adenocarcinoma, with several EGFR-mutant and two ALK-rearranged tumors, and half of patients were current or former smokers. Across the cohort, whole-exome sequencing showed a median non-synonymous tumor mutation burden of about 1.5 mutations per megabase. Tumor and peripheral blood T cell receptor beta sequencing was used to track clonotypes across tumor, expanded TIL product and serial blood samples. What the authors observed across the whole study: Higher clonality and lower diversity were observed in expanded TIL cultures than in baseline intratumoral T cells (median clonality about 6% vs 30%, p < 0.0001). Clonal turnover during TIL culture was high, and many clones enriched in the product were not detected in the baseline tumor, suggesting clonal contraction rather than faithful expansion. The cohort was highly selected, with more treatment-naive, never-smoker and oncogene-addicted patients than typical, limiting generalizability. The study protocol defined all tumor marker inferences as exploratory.

CDR3 length: 14 amino acids, cysteine to phenylalanine. Only the CDR3 portion is preserved as DNA: 42 bases, with reading frame beginning at the first base. Reading the germline V gene gives CDR1 SGHVS and CDR2 FNYEAQ. The germline V and J ends show losses of 1 base and 5 bases respectively, and no gene match explains 3 bases of the junction. Interpreted using the paper, the time point label stands for: pre-treatment sample, taken before nivolumab and TIL therapy. The baseline tumor samples were excised metastases, mostly pleural nodules or supraclavicular lymph nodes, taken from the same resection that was used to grow TIL. Tumors were harvested before any PD-1/PD-L1 blockade; patients then received nivolumab, and those progressing received lymphodepletion, expanded TIL infusion and IL-2. Between late 2017 and early 2020, a dual-center phase I trial enrolled adults who had stage 4 NSCLC. The samples were drawn from an open-label, single-arm phase I trial testing tumor-infiltrating lymphocyte therapy combined with nivolumab in advanced non-small cell lung cancer. Portions of each resected tumor were snap-frozen in liquid nitrogen and stored at -80 °C. Using laser-capture macrodissection, tumor regions of interest were selected on H&E sections, then pulverized into roughly 15 mg aliquots and extracted using Qiagen Allprep kits.

The TCR sequence derives from a person between 25 and 79 years old with non-small cell lung cancer. The source was tumor tissue, collected at baseline. The chain joins TRBV7-6 to TRBJ2-5; 8 bases in the junction line up with TRBD2. For the CDR3, the sequence is CASSLVGGVETQYF. The nucleotides read TGTGCCAGCAGCTTAGTCGGGGGGGTGGAGACCCAGTACTTC.